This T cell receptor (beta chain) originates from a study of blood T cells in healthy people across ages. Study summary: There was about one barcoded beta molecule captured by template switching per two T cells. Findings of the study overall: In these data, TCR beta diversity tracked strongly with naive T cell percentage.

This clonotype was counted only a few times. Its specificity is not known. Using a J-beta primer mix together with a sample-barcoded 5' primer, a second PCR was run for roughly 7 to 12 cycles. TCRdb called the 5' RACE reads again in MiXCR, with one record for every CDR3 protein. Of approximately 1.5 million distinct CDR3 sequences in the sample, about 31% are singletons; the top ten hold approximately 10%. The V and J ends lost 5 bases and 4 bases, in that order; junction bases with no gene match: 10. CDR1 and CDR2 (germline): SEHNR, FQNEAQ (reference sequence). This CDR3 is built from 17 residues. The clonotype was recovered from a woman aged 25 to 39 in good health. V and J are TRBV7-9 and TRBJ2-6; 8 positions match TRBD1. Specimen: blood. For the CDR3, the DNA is TGTGCCAGCAGCGGTTTTAGACAGGGGAACGGGGCCAACGTCCTGACTTTC. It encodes CASSGFRQGNGANVLTF.